Each of the 15 T cell receptor beta chains below was sequenced from the same sample in a study of tumor-infiltrating lymphocytes in primary liver carcinoma. Germline DNA was also extracted, with blood RNA taken from unsorted whole blood. The input was about 500 ng total RNA; TCR beta cDNA was made from it with a constant-region primer. Three rounds of nested multiplex PCR with slightly modified ARM-PCR produced TCR beta libraries. Use of TRBV1-TRBV30 forward primers with a C-beta reverse primer characterized the first two PCR rounds, which lasted 10 cycles each. Each CDR3 protein is one row after TCRdb ran MiXCR on the multiplex PCR reads. The sample yields 300,000 to 350,000 distinct CDR3 sequences, roughly 61% seen once. Input material: peripheral blood. The receptors here all came from a man aged 40-50 years with primary liver carcinoma and hepatitis B virus infection.

Worth noting for this clonotype: Since a much larger clone is just one base distant, this may be a read error. The chain links TRBV6-1 to TRBJ1-2; perhaps TRBD1 as D (5 bases). The CDR3 extends over 12 amino acids. V was clipped by 3 bases and J by 13 bases, with 15 bases between them. In germline, CDR1 is MNHNS, CDR2 SASEGT. The CDR3 coding sequence is TGTGCCAGCAGTGAGTTTCGGGACTGGGGCACCTTC. Translated: CASSEFRDWGTF.

This clonotype was seen once. This may be a read error, as it is one base from a much larger clone. The final CDR3 position lacks the conserved phenylalanine or tryptophan, pointing to a likely read error. This chain uses TRBV12-3 or TRBV12-4 with TRBJ1-5; D may be TRBD1 (6 bases). The CDR3 contains 15 residues. V was trimmed by 6 bases and J by 1 base, leaving 13 bases between them. The CDR3 sequence: CASSIRDISNQPQHL. The CDR3 DNA reads TGTGCCAGCAGCATCCGGGACATAAGCAATCAGCCCCAGCATCTT.

The table lists this clonotype with many counts. The chain links TRBV11-2 to TRBJ2-1; 8 nucleotides agree with TRBD2. The CDR3 totals 16 residues. J was trimmed by 2 bases and V by 1 base; bases with no gene match: 4. Germline V gene data show CDR1 as SGHAT and CDR2 as FQNNGV. The CDR3 DNA is TGTGCCAGCAGCTTAGCGGGGGGGGCCCCCTACAATGAGCAGTTCTTC. Its protein is CASSLAGGAPYNEQFF. Together with reference TRBV11-2 and TRBJ2-1, the CDR3 gives the full variable domain: EAGVAQSPRYKIIEKRQSVAFWCNPISGHATLYWYQQILGQGPKLLIQFQNNGVVDDSQLPKDRFSAERLKGVDSTLKIQPAKLEDSAVYLCASSLAGGAPYNEQFFGPGTRLTVL.

A note on this clonotype: The CDR3 carries no conserved terminal phenylalanine or tryptophan, so it likely arises from a read error. V gene TRBV11-2 combines with J gene TRBJ2-1, with TRBD1 matching over 9 bases. The V gene's germline CDR1 is SGHAT and CDR2 FQNNGV. The CDR3 has 16 residues. Germline trimming cut 5 bases from V and 7 bases from J; bases unmatched to any gene: 12. This CDR3 reads CASSPNGGTGPNEQFL. CDR3 DNA: TGTGCCAGCAGCCCCAACGGGGGGACAGGGCCGAATGAGCAGTTCTTA.

This clonotype was picked up a small number of times. The rearrangement uses TRBV4-1 and TRBJ2-1; 7 bases are a match to TRBD2. J gave up 6 bases and V 0 bases, and 17 bases lay outside the gene matches. CDR3 length equals 19 residues. Germline loops: CDR1 MGHRA, CDR2 YSYEKL. The DNA of the CDR3 is TGCGCCAGCAGCCAAGACCGAGGAGGGAGGGCCAGGGTTCGCAATGAGCAGTTCTTC. The encoded protein is CASSQDRGGRARVRNEQFF.

A word on this clonotype: One end of the junction does not line up with germline, which may come from a read error. The gene calls are TRBV5-1 and TRBJ2-2, with TRBD1 identical over 9 bases. The CDR3 loop spans 16 amino acids. Per germline, CDR1 SGHRS and CDR2 YFSETQ. The CDR3 spells CASSLMPQGATGDLFF. The CDR3 DNA is TGCGCCAGCAGCTTGATGCCACAGGGGGCGACCGGGGACCTGTTTTTT.

Points on this clonotype: This may stem from a read error, because a much larger clone lies one nucleotide away. V gene TRBV4-2 combines with J gene TRBJ2-2; no clear D. The CDR3 contains 15 residues. V lost 5 bases to trimming and J lost 9 bases, with 19 bases between them. Germline V gene lookup returns CDR1 LGHNA and CDR2 YNFKEQ. CDR3 loop: CASSESSQAGRELFF. The CDR3 DNA sequence: TGTGCCAGCAGCGAATCCTCCCAAGCTGGGCGGGAGCTGTTTTTT.

For this clonotype: The CDR3 does not close with the conserved phenylalanine or tryptophan, likely indicating a read error. Because the CDR3's place on the DNA is in doubt, the DNA is left out and the CDR3 is given as listed by TCRdb. The gene calls are TRBV6-2 or TRBV6-3 and TRBJ2-7; the table's D call, TRBD1, has no DNA check behind it. The length of the CDR3 is 17 amino acids, counting both ends. Germline V gene sequence: CDR1 MNHEY, CDR2 SVGEGT. This CDR3 reads CASSYAATGINFYEQYS.

Points on this clonotype: Since a much larger clone is just one base distant, this may be a read error. The J gene is TRBJ1-4, the V gene TRBV6-5; 7 nucleotides line up with TRBD1. The CDR3 runs 14 residues. Germline CDR1 and CDR2: MNHEY and SVGAGI. V lost 6 bases to trimming and J lost 7 bases; unmatched junction nucleotides: 8. The CDR3 sequence is CASSQQGLGEKLFF. Here the CDR3 DNA reads TGTGCCAGCAGCCAACAGGGGCTGGGTGAAAAACTGTTTTTT.

This rearrangement joins TRBV24-1 to TRBJ1-2, with 7 bases aligning to TRBD1. Trimming took 6 bases from V and 4 from J; bases not matched to a gene: 7. Germline V gene data show CDR1 as KGHDR and CDR2 as SFDVKD. This CDR3 comprises 14 residues. CDR3 in DNA: TGTGCCACCAGTTGTACAGGGGCACGCTATGGCTACACCTTC. Translation gives CATSCTGARYGYTF.

As to this clonotype: At one end, the junction sequence differs from germline, possibly due to a read error. This rearrangement joins TRBV11-2 to TRBJ2-1; 7 nucleotides align to TRBD2. Germline V gives CDR1 SGHAT, CDR2 FQNNGV. The CDR3 covers 17 residues. The CDR3, as DNA: TGCACCAGCAGCTCCCCCCGTGCGGGAGTGTCCTACAATGAGCAGTTCTTC. The encoded protein is CTSSSPRAGVSYNEQFF.

This clonotype was found a few times. The rearrangement uses TRBV6-2 or TRBV6-3 and TRBJ2-7; D unclear. Germline V gives CDR1 MNHEY, CDR2 SVGEGT. The CDR3 covers 12 residues. Deletions cut 0 bases from V and 5 bases from J, with 5 bases between. The CDR3 is CASSYSSNEQYF. As DNA, the CDR3 is TGTGCCAGCAGTTACTCGAGTAACGAGCAGTACTTC.

J is TRBJ2-2 and V is TRBV4-3; D gene uncertain. The germline gives CDR1 LGHNA, CDR2 YSLEER. CDR3 length: 16 amino acids. With 0 bases removed from V and 2 bases from J, the gap between germline ends came to 10 bases. The CDR3 bases are TGCGCCAGCAGCCAAGATATCAGCACCAACACCGGGGAGCTGTTTTTT. It is translated as CASSQDISTNTGELFF.

The genes are TRBV5-4 and TRBJ2-7; D is tentatively TRBD1 or TRBD2 (5 bases each). With 0 bases removed from V and 0 bases from J, the gap between germline ends came to 10 bases. The CDR3 sequence is 15 residues long. Germline V gene lookup returns CDR1 SGHNT and CDR2 YYREEE (reference sequence). In DNA form, the CDR3 reads TGTGCCAGCAGCTTGGCTGGGGGACGCTCCTACGAGCAGTACTTC. Protein: CASSLAGGRSYEQYF. Complete variable domain (other parts from reference TRBV5-4 and TRBJ2-7): ETGVTQSPTHLIKTRGQQVTLRCSSQSGHNTVSWYQQALGQGPQFIFQYYREEENGRGNFPPRFSGLQFPNYSSELNVNALELDDSALYLCASSLAGGRSYEQYFGPGTRLTVT.

This clonotype showed up just once. This could be a read error, since a much larger clone is one nucleotide away. This sequence joins TRBV12-3 or TRBV12-4 and TRBJ2-3; 11 bases agree with TRBD2. The CDR3 sequence is 16 residues long. Germline trimming cut 7 bases from V and 2 bases from J; bases unmatched to any gene: 8. In DNA form, the CDR3 reads TGTGCCAGCACCTATCCGACTAGCGGGACCACAGATACGCAGTATTTT. Translated, it gives CASTYPTSGTTDTQYF.